This entry lists 29 T cell receptor beta chains sequenced from one sample in a study of blood T cell repertoires in COVID-19. Generated by immunoSEQ multiplex PCR, the TCRdb table keeps only in-frame clones and is missing some. Here the sample spans approximately 360,000 clones, 83% being singletons. The source material was PBMCs or T cells enriched from blood (not recorded which). All receptors come from a woman between 45 and 60 years old who had recovered from COVID-19.

V usage is TRBV7-9 and J usage is TRBJ2-2; D not certain. This CDR3 is built from 13 residues. In germline, CDR1 is SEHNR, CDR2 FQNEAQ (reference sequence). V lost 6 bases and J lost 5, with 10 bases in between. The CDR3: CASRFQETGELFF. The DNA of the CDR3 is TGTGCCAGCAGATTCCAGGAAACCGGGGAGCTGTTTTTT.

To note about this clone: A read error may be the cause here, since a much bigger clone is one base away. This chain links TRBV11-3 with TRBJ1-2, with TRBD1 as a possible D gene (6 bases). Trimming stripped 5 bases from V and 2 bases from J, with 9 bases between. The CDR3 runs 13 residues. Germline loops: CDR1 SGHNT, CDR2 YENEEA. CDR3 nucleotide sequence: TGTGCCAGCAGCCCGACAGGCAACTATGGCTACACCTTC. The encoded protein is CASSPTGNYGYTF.

This clone was observed a few times. The chain has TRBV5-4 and TRBJ1-3; 8 nucleotides agree with TRBD1. CDR1 SGHNT and CDR2 YYREEE come from the germline V gene (reference sequence). CDR3 length equals 17 residues. With 1 base clipped from V and 3 bases from J, the junction kept 9 bases outside the gene matches. This CDR3 is CASSLRGQGAGGNTIYF. The CDR3 bases are TGTGCCAGCAGCTTGAGAGGGCAGGGGGCAGGTGGAAACACCATATATTTT.

V and J are TRBV19 and TRBJ1-6; D possibly corresponds to TRBD1 (5 bases). Germline values: CDR1 LNHDA, CDR2 SQIVND (reference sequence). This CDR3 is 16 amino acids long. V was clipped by 4 bases and J by 9 bases, with 19 bases between them. CDR3 bases: TGTGCCAGTAGTACTCGCCTGGCCGGGGGGGGTTCACCCCTCCACTTT. It encodes CASSTRLAGGGSPLHF.

CDR3 sequence reads: CASSSPRQADYGYTF. CDR3 DNA: TGTGCCAGCAGTTCCCCTCGACAGGCCGACTATGGCTACACCTTC. The chain couples TRBV6-5 to TRBJ1-2; D possibly corresponds to TRBD1 (6 bases). Germline assignment: CDR1 MNHEY and CDR2 SVGAGI. The V end was cut by 4 bases, the J end by 3 bases, with 15 bases between. This CDR3 has 15 residues.

Comment on this clone: The same CDR3 is also encoded by other DNA sequences in this sample. The chain carries TRBV12-3 or TRBV12-4 and TRBJ2-3; D remains ambiguous. This CDR3 comprises 11 residues. The V and J ends lost 2 bases and 6 bases respectively, with 3 bases between them. In DNA, the CDR3 is TGTGCCAGCAGTTTACGTGATACGCAGTATTTT. Translation gives CASSLRDTQYF.

V and J are TRBV2 and TRBJ1-1; weak D call: TRBD1 (6 bases). In germline, CDR1 is SNHLY, CDR2 FYNNEI. The CDR3 is 14 amino acids. V was shortened by 1 base and J by 0 bases, with 6 bases between the two germline ends. The CDR3, as DNA: TGTGCCAGCAGTGAAGACAGGGTGAACACTGAAGCTTTCTTT. It specifies CASSEDRVNTEAFF.

The genes are TRBV7-9 and TRBJ2-4, with 13 bases matching TRBD2. Per germline, CDR1 SEHNR and CDR2 FQNEAQ (reference sequence). The CDR3 length is 15 residues. V shed 8 bases and J 4 bases; nucleotides not matched to a gene: 5. DNA for the CDR3: TGTGCCAGCGGGGGACTAGCGGGACTGAAAAACATTCAGTACTTC. This sequence encodes CASGGLAGLKNIQYF. Full variable domain (remainder filled in from reference TRBV7-9 and TRBJ2-4): DTGVSQNPRHKITKRGQNVTFRCDPISEHNRLYWYRQTLGQGPEFLTYFQNEAQLEKSRLLSDRFSAERPKGSFSTLEIQRTEQGDSAMYLCASGGLAGLKNIQYFGAGTRLSVL.

This rearrangement joins TRBV2 to TRBJ1-2; D not certain. Germline CDR1 and CDR2: SNHLY and FYNNEI. The CDR3 contains 13 residues. The V and J ends lost 5 bases and 4 bases respectively, with 11 bases between them. In DNA form, the CDR3 reads TGTGCCAGCAGTTACACAGAGGGCTATGGCTACACCTTC. This translates into CASSYTEGYGYTF.

The rearrangement joins TRBV12-3 or TRBV12-4 to TRBJ2-7; D not certain. The CDR3 extends over 12 amino acids. The V end was cut by 6 bases, the J end by 2 bases, with 8 bases between. The CDR3 nucleotides read TGTGCCAGCAGGGGCAGAGCCTACGAGCAGTACTTC. Translation gives CASRGRAYEQYF.

The chain couples TRBV7-9 to TRBJ2-1; TRBD2 agrees at 10 bases. Germline values: CDR1 SEHNR, CDR2 FQNEAQ (reference sequence). V shed 4 bases, J shed 2 bases, and the junction held 11 bases outside the gene matches. This CDR3 spans 18 amino acids. The CDR3 spells CASSSIRLGLATYNEQFF. CDR3 nucleotide sequence: TGTGCCAGCAGCTCCATCCGTCTGGGACTAGCGACCTACAATGAGCAGTTCTTC.

The V and J genes are TRBV6-5 and TRBJ2-3; a possible D gene is TRBD1 (5 bases). Germline V gene sequence: CDR1 MNHEY, CDR2 SVGAGI. Trimming left V 8 bases short and J 2 bases short, with 14 bases between. This CDR3 spans 14 amino acids. CDR3 in DNA: TGTGCCAGCCGAGACAGCCCTAACACAGATACGCAGTATTTT. Residues: CASRDSPNTDTQYF.

This clone was observed once. This sequence joins TRBV7-7 and TRBJ1-6; D not certain. Germline lookup yields CDR1 SSHAT and CDR2 FNYEAQ (reference sequence). V gave up 1 base and J gave up 9 bases, with 7 bases separating them. The CDR3 runs 13 residues. The CDR3 sequence: CASSLDEVSPLHF. The DNA of the CDR3 is TGTGCCAGCAGCTTAGATGAGGTTTCACCCCTCCACTTT.

The chain recombines TRBV11-2 with TRBJ1-2, with D maybe TRBD1 (5 bases). V gave up 1 base and J gave up 4 bases, with 7 bases separating them. From germline, CDR1 is SGHAT and CDR2 FQNNGV. The CDR3 has 13 residues. CDR3 sequence reads: CASSLGTGYGYTF. The CDR3 DNA reads as TGTGCCAGCAGCTTAGGTACAGGCTATGGCTACACCTTC. Supplemented by reference TRBV11-2 and TRBJ1-2, the full variable domain reads EAGVAQSPRYKIIEKRQSVAFWCNPISGHATLYWYQQILGQGPKLLIQFQNNGVVDDSQLPKDRFSAERLKGVDSTLKIQPAKLEDSAVYLCASSLGTGYGYTFGSGTRLTVV.

This clone was picked up one time. The rearrangement uses TRBV6-5 and TRBJ2-5; D is perhaps TRBD2 (6 bases). Trimming pared 7 bases from V and 2 bases from J, leaving 11 bases between. This CDR3 comprises 13 residues. The germline V gene has CDR1 MNHEY and CDR2 SVGAGI. CDR3 nucleotides: TGTGCCAGCACCCCACGGGGGCAAGAGACCCAGTACTTC. It codes for CASTPRGQETQYF.

This chain joins TRBV9 and TRBJ1-1; a possible D gene is TRBD1 (6 bases). With 6 bases removed from V and 0 bases from J, the gap between germline ends came to 15 bases. The germline gives CDR1 SGDLS, CDR2 YYNGEE. The CDR3 extends over 15 amino acids. In DNA form, the CDR3 reads TGTGCCAGCAACACCCAGGGGCAGATGAACACTGAAGCTTTCTTT. Translated, it gives CASNTQGQMNTEAFF.

The chain joins TRBV6-4 to TRBJ2-2; D is unclear. In germline, CDR1 is MRHNA, CDR2 SNTAGT. V gave up 8 bases and J gave up 4 bases, with 14 bases separating them. The length of the CDR3 is 14 residues. The CDR3: CASRWADSTGELFF. The CDR3 DNA sequence: TGTGCCAGCCGATGGGCAGATAGCACCGGGGAGCTGTTTTTT.

This rearrangement joins TRBV24-1 to TRBJ2-2; 7 bases align to TRBD1. Germline V gives CDR1 KGHDR, CDR2 SFDVKD. V was clipped by 8 bases and J by 0 bases; unmatched bases: 2. The CDR3 totals 14 residues. The CDR3, as DNA: TGTGCCACCATGGGGACAGCGAACACCGGGGAGCTGTTTTTT. Its translation: CATMGTANTGELFF.

This chain links TRBV7-2 with TRBJ2-1; TRBD2 matches at 7 bases. This CDR3 comprises 14 residues. CDR1 and CDR2 (germline): SGHTA, FQGNSA. The trim removed 3 bases at V and 9 bases at J, leaving 8 bases unmatched. CDR3 DNA sequence: TGTGCCAGCAGCTTTAGGGACTACATGTCTGAGCAGTTCTTC. This translates into CASSFRDYMSEQFF.

The rearrangement joins TRBV9 to TRBJ2-2; TRBD1 might be the D (6 bases). CDR1 is SGDLS and CDR2 is YYNGEE in the germline V gene. The CDR3 totals 15 residues. Trimming shortened V by 6 bases and J by 5 bases, and 17 bases separated the two germline ends. CDR3 region: CASTVMGATTGELFF. In DNA, the CDR3 is TGTGCCAGCACCGTGATGGGGGCTACTACCGGGGAGCTGTTTTTT.

The rearrangement joins TRBV4-2 to TRBJ1-1; D is perhaps TRBD1 (5 bases). V was shortened by 4 bases and J by 3 bases, with 15 bases between the two germline ends. The CDR3 runs 15 residues. Looked up from germline, CDR1 is LGHNA and CDR2 is YNFKEQ. The CDR3 bases are TGTGCCAGCAGCCCCCAAGGGCAGGGTGACACTGAAGCTTTCTTT. This sequence encodes CASSPQGQGDTEAFF.

The chain links TRBV6-1 to TRBJ2-4; D is undetermined. Per germline, CDR1 MNHNS and CDR2 SASEGT. The V gene lost 2 bases and the J gene lost 7 bases, with 6 bases spanning the gap. This CDR3 region has 12 residues. The CDR3 reads CASSEYGNIQYF. The DNA of the CDR3 is TGTGCCAGCAGTGAATACGGGAACATTCAGTACTTC.

This chain links TRBV21-1 with TRBJ2-7; TRBD2 is the table's D call and was not checked against the DNA. TRBV21-1 is recorded as a pseudogene. This CDR3 is 20 amino acids long. CDR3 in amino acids: CASSKEGSKREVWGTYEQYF. CDR3 in DNA: TGTGCCAGCAGCAAAGAGGGGAGCAAGCGGGAGGTATGGGGGACCTACGAGCAGTACTTC.

V usage is TRBV18 and J usage is TRBJ1-1; 9 bases are shared with TRBD1. The V and J ends lost 11 bases and 6 bases, in that order; junction bases with no gene match: 10. There are 13 residues in the CDR3. Germline V gene data show CDR1 as KGHSH and CDR2 as LQKENI. The CDR3 DNA reads as TGTGCCGGGGAACAGGGGGCTAGGGCTGAAGCTTTCTTT. It codes for CAGEQGARAEAFF.

The rearrangement uses TRBV7-9 and TRBJ1-2, with 9 bases fitting TRBD1. There are 15 residues in the CDR3. Unmatched junction bases numbered 10, after V lost 5 bases and J lost 6 bases. The germline V gene has CDR1 SEHNR and CDR2 FQNEAQ (reference sequence). The CDR3 is CASSPMGGQGDGYTF. In DNA form, the CDR3 reads TGTGCCAGCAGCCCTATGGGGGGACAGGGTGATGGCTACACCTTC.

This chain uses TRBV3-1 (or the pseudogene TRBV3-2) with TRBJ1-2, with D possibly TRBD1 on 5 matching bases. Germline CDR1 LGHDT, CDR2 YNNKEL (reference sequence). The CDR3 is 12 residues long. Trimming removed 8 bases at V and 8 bases at J, with 15 bases between. CDR3 nucleotides: TGTGCCAGCCTAGGGCAGGGCGAGGGCTACACCTTC. It translates to CASLGQGEGYTF.

V gene TRBV2 combines with J gene TRBJ2-5; D call uncertain. V was trimmed by 6 bases and J by 4 bases, leaving 9 bases between them. CDR1 SNHLY and CDR2 FYNNEI come from the germline V gene. The length of the CDR3 is 12 residues. The CDR3 coding sequence is TGTGCCAGCAGAGAGGTTGGAGAGACCCAGTACTTC. This gives the protein CASREVGETQYF. The entire variable domain, with the rest obtained from reference TRBV2 and TRBJ2-5, is as follows: EPEVTQTPSHQVTQMGQEVILRCVPISNHLYFYWYRQILGQKVEFLVSFYNNEISEKSEIFDDQFSVERPDGSNFTLKIRSTKLEDSAMYFCASREVGETQYFGPGTRLLVL.

This chain connects TRBV9 to TRBJ2-7; TRBD2 matches at 14 bases. Trimming at V came to 3 bases and at J to 5 bases, leaving 4 bases not matched to a gene. This CDR3 is 15 amino acids long. The germline V gene has CDR1 SGDLS and CDR2 YYNGEE. The CDR3 loop is CASSGGTSGRHEQYF. The CDR3, as DNA: TGTGCCAGCAGCGGGGGGACTAGCGGGAGACACGAGCAGTACTTC.

DNA for the CDR3: TGTGCCAGTAGTCTCCGGGGGGGCCCGAACACTGAAGCTTTCTTT. Translating gives CASSLRGGPNTEAFF. The chain recombines TRBV19 with TRBJ1-1; TRBD1 is a possible D gene (6 bases). V shed 5 bases and J shed 1 base, with 14 bases lying between them. Germline CDR1 and CDR2: LNHDA and SQIVND (reference sequence). This CDR3 region has 15 residues.